The TCR beta chain under discussion was sequenced for a study of T cell responses to AZD1222 COVID-19 vaccine. Study-wide results and caveats: No repertoire was sampled before or during the peak T cell response, only after it. Reports say nearly half of spike-specific TCRs go after unmutated variant regions.

This clone was observed a single time. What it binds is not known. It was second doses at about 4 or about 12 weeks that were pooled. J gave up 0 bases and V 5 bases, and 6 bases lay outside the gene matches. The CDR3 spans 18 residues. CDR1 is SGHAT and CDR2 is FQNNGV in the germline V gene. Profiled with immunoSEQ multiplex PCR; TCRdb holds only in-frame clones, not every one. Of approximately 89,000 clones listed, just over 85% were seen once; the top ten hold 5.5% to 6%. J is TRBJ2-3 and V is TRBV11-2; 15 bases are a match to TRBD2. This clonotype was obtained from an adult who received the AZD1222 COVID-19 vaccine. Sequences were derived from peripheral blood, sampled 28 days after the second AZD1222 dose. The CDR3 reads CASSPGTSGGTSTDTQYF. The CDR3, as DNA: TGTGCCAGCAGCCCCGGGACTAGCGGGGGGACTAGCACAGATACGCAGTATTTT.